The 17 T cell receptor beta chains reported below all come from one sample, sequenced in a study of T cells in Graves' hyperthyroidism and ophthalmopathy. RNA transcripts served as the template for amplifying TCR beta CDR3 regions. A set of HTBI primers served as the primers for a first-round RT-PCR of the TCR CDR3. TCRdb itself ran the multiplex PCR reads through MiXCR, one entry per CDR3 protein. The sample lists 530,000 or so distinct CDR3 sequences; approximately 25% were seen once. The specimen was blood. The receptors were gathered from a woman aged 25-40 years with Graves' ophthalmopathy.

As for this clonotype: One end of the junction does not line up with germline, which may come from a read error. The chain uses TRBV7-9 and TRBJ2-5, with D perhaps TRBD2 (7 bases). Germline V gives CDR1 SEHNR, CDR2 FQNEAQ (reference sequence). The length of the CDR3 is 14 residues. CDR3 region: CASSLAGGQETKYF. CDR3 in DNA: TGTGCCAGCAGCTTAGCGGGGGGGCAAGAGACCAAGTACTTC.

In its sample, this clonotype was seen many times. V and J are TRBV28 and TRBJ1-2; tentatively, D is TRBD1 (5 bases). Trimming pared 10 bases from V and 4 bases from J, leaving 19 bases between. CDR1 and CDR2 from the germline V gene are MDHEN and SYDVKM. This CDR3 comprises 14 residues. CDR3 residues: CATRGALGAYGYTF. The CDR3, as DNA: TGTGCCACCCGTGGGGCCCTCGGGGCCTATGGCTACACCTTC.

The table lists this clonotype with many counts. CDR3: CASSFRGGRVTGELFF. DNA of the CDR3: TGTGCCAGCAGCTTCCGAGGGGGTCGGGTCACCGGGGAGCTGTTTTTT. The chain carries TRBV11-2 and TRBJ2-2, with D possibly TRBD1 on 6 matching bases. The germline CDR1 and CDR2 sequences are SGHAT and FQNNGV. The length of the CDR3 is 16 residues. Deletions cut 3 bases from V and 4 bases from J, with 15 bases between.

This clonotype showed up just a few times. The chain combines TRBV6-1 with TRBJ1-2, with a tentative D call TRBD1 (5 bases). Germline-derived CDR1 and CDR2 are MNHNS and SASEGT. The CDR3 covers 12 residues. Between the trimmed V and J ends, which lost 6 bases and 8 bases, there was a span of 13 bases. The CDR3, as DNA: TGTGCCAGCAGGGACATCGCTACGGGCTACACCTTC. Its translation: CASRDIATGYTF.

This clonotype was observed at least ten times. The chain recombines TRBV12-3 or TRBV12-4 with TRBJ2-5; D not certain. The CDR3 has 16 amino acids. Between the trimmed V and J ends, which lost 3 bases and 1 base, there was a span of 15 bases. The DNA for the CDR3 is TGTGCCAGCAGTTTCCCCCTAGGCCCCCGCCAAGAGACCCAGTACTTC. The encoded protein is CASSFPLGPRQETQYF.

This clonotype was observed a few times. The chain combines TRBV29-1 with TRBJ2-7; unclear D gene. Trimming pared 1 base from V and 6 bases from J, leaving 7 bases between. The CDR3 is made up of 11 amino acids. Germline-derived CDR1 and CDR2 are SQVTM and ANQGSEA. This chain's CDR3 is CSVEAGFEQYF. The DNA for the CDR3 is TGCAGCGTTGAAGCTGGGTTCGAGCAGTACTTC.

This clonotype appeared many times. The chain recombines TRBV18 with TRBJ1-2; perhaps TRBD1 as D (5 bases). The germline gives CDR1 KGHSH, CDR2 LQKENI. Trimming left V 3 bases short and J 4 bases short, with 15 bases between. This CDR3 has 15 amino acids. For the CDR3, the DNA is TGTGCCAGCTCACCCAGGGACGGAACGTTCTATGGCTACACCTTC. As protein: CASSPRDGTFYGYTF.

There are many counts of this clonotype. The chain combines TRBV7-6 with TRBJ1-1, with 7 bases aligning to TRBD1. Germline CDR1 and CDR2: SGHVS and FNYEAQ. This CDR3 has 14 amino acids. Losses at the gene ends were 1 base for V and 4 bases for J; bases not matched to a gene: 3. CDR3 nucleotide sequence: TGTGCCAGCAGCTTAGTGAGGGGGCGCACTGAAGCTTTCTTT. Amino acid sequence: CASSLVRGRTEAFF.

The chain combines TRBV6-1 with TRBJ1-1; D ambiguous. The V end was cut by 3 bases, the J end by 1 base, with 6 bases between. The CDR3 runs 13 residues. Per germline, CDR1 MNHNS and CDR2 SASEGT. The CDR3 nucleotides read TGTGCCAGCAGTGATTACAGGAACACTGAAGCTTTCTTT. Translated: CASSDYRNTEAFF.

The genes are TRBV20-1 and TRBJ2-4, with D maybe TRBD2 (7 bases). The CDR3 length is 15 residues. Trimming cost V 1 base and J 9 bases, with 19 bases left between them. From germline, CDR1 is DFQATT and CDR2 SNEGSKA (reference sequence). The CDR3 region is CSARVLEGGRGIQYF. For the CDR3, the DNA is TGCAGTGCTAGAGTTTTGGAGGGGGGGCGGGGCATTCAGTACTTC.

The chain carries TRBV2 and TRBJ2-7; maybe TRBD1 (5 bases). Germline loops: CDR1 SNHLY, CDR2 FYNNEI. This CDR3 region has 15 residues. V was trimmed by 4 bases and J by 2 bases, leaving 15 bases between them. In DNA form, the CDR3 reads TGTGCCAGCAGTGTGTCCGCTCAGGGCACCTACGAGCAGTACTTC. Its translation: CASSVSAQGTYEQYF.

This sequence joins TRBV11-2 and TRBJ2-7; 14 nucleotides match TRBD2. From germline, CDR1 is SGHAT and CDR2 FQNNGV. The V gene end was trimmed by 5 bases and the J gene end by 5 bases; junction bases not matched to a gene: 8. This CDR3 is built from 16 residues. The CDR3 is CASSPGTSGSLDEQYF. The DNA of the CDR3 is TGTGCCAGCAGCCCAGGGACTAGCGGGAGTTTGGACGAGCAGTACTTC.

This clonotype has a handful of counts. This rearrangement joins TRBV19 to TRBJ1-1; D perhaps matches TRBD1 (5 bases). The germline gives CDR1 LNHDA, CDR2 SQIVND (reference sequence). The V end lost 5 bases, the J end lost 3 bases, and 16 bases lay between the germline ends. The CDR3 runs to 15 residues. The CDR3 here is CASSLPRTFDTEAFF. The CDR3 DNA is TGTGCCAGTAGTCTCCCCAGGACATTTGACACTGAAGCTTTCTTT.

This clonotype came up many times. The genes are TRBV4-1 and TRBJ1-1; 7 bases line up with TRBD1. Trimming at V came to 1 base and at J to 3 bases, leaving 5 bases not matched to a gene. Germline V CDR1 and CDR2: MGHRA, YSYEKL. There are 15 residues in the CDR3. CDR3 sequence: CASSQGQTGYTEAFF. CDR3 DNA: TGCGCCAGCAGCCAAGGCCAGACAGGGTACACTGAAGCTTTCTTT.

This clonotype was counted a few times. The J gene is TRBJ2-1, the V gene TRBV19; the D is unclear. Trimming shortened V by 0 bases and J by 4 bases, and 16 bases separated the two germline ends. This CDR3 is built from 17 residues. Germline V gene lookup returns CDR1 LNHDA and CDR2 SQIVND (reference sequence). The DNA for the CDR3 is TGTGCCAGTAGTATAGATGGCCCCTCGAAGACTTACAATGAGCAGTTCTTC. The encoded protein is CASSIDGPSKTYNEQFF.

This clonotype was observed many times. The J gene is TRBJ2-3, the V gene TRBV29-1; D is perhaps TRBD1 (6 bases). Between the trimmed V and J ends, which lost 7 bases and 4 bases, there was a span of 21 bases. Germline assignment: CDR1 SQVTM and CDR2 ANQGSEA. The CDR3 runs to 15 residues. CDR3 DNA sequence: TGCAGCGCTGATGAGAGGGGGAGCACAGCAGATACGCAGTATTTT. Protein product: CSADERGSTADTQYF.

The table lists this clonotype with many counts. This chain joins TRBV2 and TRBJ1-5; perhaps TRBD1 as D (5 bases). This CDR3 spans 16 amino acids. Germline V gene lookup returns CDR1 SNHLY and CDR2 FYNNEI. V dropped 5 bases and J dropped 0 bases, with 14 bases sitting between them. The CDR3 DNA follows: TGTGCCAGCAGTTCCAAACAGGCCTATAGCAATCAGCCCCAGCATTTT. It codes for CASSSKQAYSNQPQHF.